These T cell receptor beta chains were read from a single sample in a study of shared clonotypes between healthy human individuals. Assay: immunoSEQ multiplex PCR; the TCRdb copy retains only in-frame clones and omits some. The sample lists 2 million to 3 million clones, over 85% occurring once. The sample taken for sequencing was naive CD4+ T cells from PBMCs. The receptor set was obtained from a man younger than 35 in good health. Some clones in this sample may be carry-over from other donors' samples. CDR3s leave out the opening cysteine and the closing phenylalanine or tryptophan. Fields, in order: V gene, D gene, CDR3 length, J gene, CDR3 protein. A D gene is named only where the DNA matches it firmly.

TRBV7-2	.	10	TRBJ2-3	ASSLDLPTQY
TRBV4-1	.	12	TRBJ1-3	ASSVQSSGNTIY
TRBV2	.	12	TRBJ2-1	ASRRGTGTNEQF
TRBV4-2	.	12	TRBJ1-2	ASSQAGETTGYT
TRBV7-2	.	13	TRBJ2-5	ASSFPTGYQETQY
TRBV14	TRBD2	18	TRBJ2-7	ASSQGTGRLAGLSPYEQY
TRBV28	.	11	TRBJ2-7	ASRTGRWDEQY
TRBV5-4	TRBD1	14	TRBJ1-3	ASSGDRVGPGNTIY
TRBV15	.	10	TRBJ1-2	ATSRARGGYT
TRBV15	.	13	TRBJ2-7	ATSRVPGRTYEQY
TRBV10-3	.	12	TRBJ1-4	AISDGAEWEKLF
TRBV27	.	12	TRBJ1-1	ASSFRGAVAEAF
TRBV6-1	.	14	TRBJ2-1	ASSAYWGLKPNEQF
TRBV21-1	.	15	TRBJ1-3	ASSTPGPGLGGNTIY
TRBV30	.	11	TRBJ2-3	ACLRLGRNTQY
TRBV7-3	TRBD2	16	TRBJ2-7	ASSLQPGTSGRAHEQY
TRBV28	.	10	TRBJ1-6	ASSLFNSPLH
TRBV5-8	.	13	TRBJ2-1	ASSLGVVSYNEQF
TRBV6-5	.	11	TRBJ2-1	ASSRAWDNEQF
TRBV5-5	.	13	TRBJ1-1	ASSLAVGGAGEAF
TRBV7-8	.	11	TRBJ1-1	ASSYTGNTEAF
TRBV29-1	.	15	TRBJ2-3	SVGPQGGWTITDTQY
TRBV7-9	.	11	TRBJ1-6	ASSLEGDSPLH
TRBV5-1	.	12	TRBJ2-5	ASSLLGGQETQY
TRBV6-1	TRBD1	10	TRBJ1-4	ASRLDREGLF
TRBV25-1	TRBD1	13	TRBJ1-3	ASSATGGTGNTIY
TRBV28	TRBD1	14	TRBJ2-1	ASSTTSTGGVAEQF
TRBV6-1	TRBD1	12	TRBJ2-1	ASSDTGGANEQF
TRBV7-9	.	15	TRBJ2-3	ASSSPYRVKSTDTQY
TRBV5-1	TRBD2	14	TRBJ2-1	ASSLGLAGTYNEQF
TRBV19	.	13	TRBJ2-4	ASSITGRGLNIQY
TRBV7-2	TRBD2	13	TRBJ2-4	ASSPTSGSRSIQY
TRBV5-4	TRBD2	13	TRBJ2-3	ASSSAPTSADTQY
TRBV30	.	11	TRBJ1-1	AWSVGRVGEAF
TRBV27	.	11	TRBJ2-7	ASTRPQSYEQY
TRBV7-9	.	12	TRBJ2-3	ASSLGQSTDTQY
TRBV19	TRBD1	14	TRBJ2-7	ASSIPGGTGFYEQY
TRBV5-1	TRBD1	14	TRBJ1-1	ASSLEQGGMYTEAF
TRBV7-9	.	14	TRBJ1-5	ASSSTGALSNQPQH
TRBV19	.	12	TRBJ1-2	ATSLGRTNYGYT
TRBV19	.	11	TRBJ1-5	ASRRTINQPQH
TRBV5-1	TRBD1	13	TRBJ1-1	ASSLRTGANTEAF
TRBV5-4	.	11	TRBJ2-7	ASSTGHSYEQY
TRBV5-1	.	10	TRBJ2-1	ASSPGSGEQF
TRBV7-9	.	10	TRBJ2-5	ASSNRTETQY
TRBV9	.	11	TRBJ1-1	ASSATQNTEAF
TRBV6-1	.	14	TRBJ1-3	ASSEAGAHSGNTIY
TRBV7-2	.	10	TRBJ1-1	ASSLVGAEAF